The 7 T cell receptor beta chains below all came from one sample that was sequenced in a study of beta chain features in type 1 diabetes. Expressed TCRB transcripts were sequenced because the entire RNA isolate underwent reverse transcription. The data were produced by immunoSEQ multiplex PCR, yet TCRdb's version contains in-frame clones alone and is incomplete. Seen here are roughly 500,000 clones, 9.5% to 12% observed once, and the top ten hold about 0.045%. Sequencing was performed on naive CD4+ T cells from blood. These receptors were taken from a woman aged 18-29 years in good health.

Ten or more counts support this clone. This CDR3 reads CASSQVFETQYF. The CDR3 region has the DNA TGTGCCAGCAGCCAAGTTTTCGAGACCCAGTACTTC. The J gene is TRBJ2-5, the V gene TRBV14; D not certain. Germline loops: CDR1 SGHDN, CDR2 FVKESK. Trimming pared 1 base from V and 5 bases from J, leaving 5 bases between. The CDR3 length is 12 residues.

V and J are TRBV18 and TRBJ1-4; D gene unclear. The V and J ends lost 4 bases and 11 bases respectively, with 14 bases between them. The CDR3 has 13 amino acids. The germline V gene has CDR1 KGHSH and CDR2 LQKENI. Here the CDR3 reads CASSLPLEDKLFF. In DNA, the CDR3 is TGTGCCAGCTCACTTCCTCTCGAGGACAAACTGTTTTTT.

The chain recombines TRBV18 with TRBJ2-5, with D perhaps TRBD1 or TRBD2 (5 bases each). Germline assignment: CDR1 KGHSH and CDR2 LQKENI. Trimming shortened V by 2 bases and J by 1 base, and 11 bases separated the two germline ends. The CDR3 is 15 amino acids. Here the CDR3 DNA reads TGTGCCAGCTCACCATCCTGGGGGATCCAAGAGACCCAGTACTTC. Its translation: CASSPSWGIQETQYF.

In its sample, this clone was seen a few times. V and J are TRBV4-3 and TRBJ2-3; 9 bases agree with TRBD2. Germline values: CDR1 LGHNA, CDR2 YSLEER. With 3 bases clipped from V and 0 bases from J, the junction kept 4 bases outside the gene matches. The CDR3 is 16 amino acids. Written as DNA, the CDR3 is TGCGCCAGCAGCCACCTAGCGGGGACGAGCACAGATACGCAGTATTTT. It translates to CASSHLAGTSTDTQYF.

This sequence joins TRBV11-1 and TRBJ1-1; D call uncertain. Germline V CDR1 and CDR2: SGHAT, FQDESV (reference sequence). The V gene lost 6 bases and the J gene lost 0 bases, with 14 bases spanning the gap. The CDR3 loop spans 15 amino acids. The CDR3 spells CASRRLYGMNTEAFF. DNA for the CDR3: TGTGCCAGCAGGAGGTTATACGGTATGAACACTGAAGCTTTCTTT.

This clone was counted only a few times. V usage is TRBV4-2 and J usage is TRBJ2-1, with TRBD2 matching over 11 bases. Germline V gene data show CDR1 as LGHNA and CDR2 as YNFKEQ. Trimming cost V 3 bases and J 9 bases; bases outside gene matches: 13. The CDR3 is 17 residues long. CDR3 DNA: TGTGCCAGCAGCCAGGAGCCACTAGCGGGAGAGAGAGGTGAGCAGTTCTTC. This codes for CASSQEPLAGERGEQFF.

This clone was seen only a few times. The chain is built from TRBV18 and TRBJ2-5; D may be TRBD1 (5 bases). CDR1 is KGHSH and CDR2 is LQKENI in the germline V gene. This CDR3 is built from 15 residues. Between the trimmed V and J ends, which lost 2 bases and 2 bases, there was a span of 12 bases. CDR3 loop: CASSPFGQGQETQYF. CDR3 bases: TGTGCCAGCTCACCATTCGGCCAGGGACAAGAGACCCAGTACTTC.